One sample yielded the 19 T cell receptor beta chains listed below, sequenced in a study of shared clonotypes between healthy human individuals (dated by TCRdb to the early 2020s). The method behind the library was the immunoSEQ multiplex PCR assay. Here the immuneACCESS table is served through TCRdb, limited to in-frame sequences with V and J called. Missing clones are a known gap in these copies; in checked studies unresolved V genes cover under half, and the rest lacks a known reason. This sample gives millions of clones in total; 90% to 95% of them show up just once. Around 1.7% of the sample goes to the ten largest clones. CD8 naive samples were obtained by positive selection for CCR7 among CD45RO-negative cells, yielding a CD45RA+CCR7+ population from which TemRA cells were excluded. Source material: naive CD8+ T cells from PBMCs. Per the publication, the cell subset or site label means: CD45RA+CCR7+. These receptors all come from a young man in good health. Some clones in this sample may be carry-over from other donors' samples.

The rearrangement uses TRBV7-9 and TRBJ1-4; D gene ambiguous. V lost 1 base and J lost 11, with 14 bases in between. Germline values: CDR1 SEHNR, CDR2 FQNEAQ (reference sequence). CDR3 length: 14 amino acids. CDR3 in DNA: TGTGCCAGCAGCTTAGGCCACGACCGCGCCAAACTGTTTTTT. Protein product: CASSLGHDRAKLFF.

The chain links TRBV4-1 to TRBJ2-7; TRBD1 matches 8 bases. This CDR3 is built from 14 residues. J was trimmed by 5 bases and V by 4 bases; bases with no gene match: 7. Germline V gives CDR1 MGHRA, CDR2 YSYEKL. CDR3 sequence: CASSPRTGTDEQYF. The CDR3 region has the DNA TGCGCCAGCAGCCCCCGGACAGGGACGGACGAGCAGTACTTC.

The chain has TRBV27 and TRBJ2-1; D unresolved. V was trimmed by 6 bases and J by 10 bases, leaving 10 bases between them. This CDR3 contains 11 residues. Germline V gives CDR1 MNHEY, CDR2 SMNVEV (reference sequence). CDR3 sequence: CASRGFLEQFF. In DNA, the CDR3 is TGTGCCAGCAGGGGATTTCTAGAGCAGTTCTTC.

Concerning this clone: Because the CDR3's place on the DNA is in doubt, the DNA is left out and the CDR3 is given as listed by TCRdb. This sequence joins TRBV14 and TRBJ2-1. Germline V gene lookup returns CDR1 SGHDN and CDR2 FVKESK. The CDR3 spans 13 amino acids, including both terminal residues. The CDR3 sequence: CASSPISVPEQFF.

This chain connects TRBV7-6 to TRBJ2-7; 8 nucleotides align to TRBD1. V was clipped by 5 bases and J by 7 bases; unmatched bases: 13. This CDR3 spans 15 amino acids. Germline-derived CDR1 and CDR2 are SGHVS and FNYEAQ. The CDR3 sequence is CASSPGTGGGWEQYF. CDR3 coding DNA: TGTGCCAGCAGCCCAGGGACAGGAGGGGGTTGGGAGCAGTACTTC.

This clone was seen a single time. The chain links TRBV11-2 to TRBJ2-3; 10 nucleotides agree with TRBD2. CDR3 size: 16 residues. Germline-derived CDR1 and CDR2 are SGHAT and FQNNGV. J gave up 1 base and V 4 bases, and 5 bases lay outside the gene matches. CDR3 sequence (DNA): TGTGCCAGCAGCTCCACCGGGACTAGCGGCACAGATACGCAGTATTTT. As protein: CASSSTGTSGTDTQYF.

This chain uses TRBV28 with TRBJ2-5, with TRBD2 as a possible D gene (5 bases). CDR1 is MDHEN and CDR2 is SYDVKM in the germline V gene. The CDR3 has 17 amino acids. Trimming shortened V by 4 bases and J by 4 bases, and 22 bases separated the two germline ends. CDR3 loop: CASSYTIGGGGGETQYF. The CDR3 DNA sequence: TGTGCCAGCAGTTACACAATCGGCGGAGGCGGCGGAGAGACCCAGTACTTC.

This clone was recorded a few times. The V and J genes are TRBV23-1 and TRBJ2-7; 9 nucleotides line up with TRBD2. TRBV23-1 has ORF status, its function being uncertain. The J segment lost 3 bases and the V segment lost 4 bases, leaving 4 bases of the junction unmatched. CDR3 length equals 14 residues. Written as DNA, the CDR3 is TGCGCCAGCAGTCGTCGGCGGGAGGGCTACGAGCAGTACTTC. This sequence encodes CASSRRREGYEQYF.

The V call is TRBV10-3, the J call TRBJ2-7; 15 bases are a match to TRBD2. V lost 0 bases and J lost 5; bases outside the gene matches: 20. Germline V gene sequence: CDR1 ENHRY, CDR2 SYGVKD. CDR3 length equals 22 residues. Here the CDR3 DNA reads TGTGCCATCAGTGAGTCGATTCGGCTAGGGACTAGCGGGAGGATTCCGCACAACGAGCAGTACTTC. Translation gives CAISESIRLGTSGRIPHNEQYF.

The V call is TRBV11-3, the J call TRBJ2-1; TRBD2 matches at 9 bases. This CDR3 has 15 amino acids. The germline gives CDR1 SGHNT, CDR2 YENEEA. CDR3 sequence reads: CIMVSGGSSYNEQFF. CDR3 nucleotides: TGTATTATGGTTAGCGGGGGTAGCTCCTACAATGAGCAGTTCTTC.

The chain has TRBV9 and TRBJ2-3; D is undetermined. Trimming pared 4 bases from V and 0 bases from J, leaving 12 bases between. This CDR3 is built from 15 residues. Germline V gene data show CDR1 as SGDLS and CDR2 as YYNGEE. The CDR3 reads CASSSGWFSTDTQYF. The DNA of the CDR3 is TGTGCCAGCAGCTCCGGGTGGTTTAGCACAGATACGCAGTATTTT.

The CDR3 DNA is TGTGCCAGCAGTTTCGGCAGGGGAGCCTTCTCTGGAAACACCATATATTTT. This gives the protein CASSFGRGAFSGNTIYF. The gene calls are TRBV28 and TRBJ1-3; TRBD1 might be the D (6 bases). The CDR3 sequence is 17 residues long. The V and J ends lost 3 bases and 0 bases respectively, with 15 bases between them. Germline V gene data show CDR1 as MDHEN and CDR2 as SYDVKM.

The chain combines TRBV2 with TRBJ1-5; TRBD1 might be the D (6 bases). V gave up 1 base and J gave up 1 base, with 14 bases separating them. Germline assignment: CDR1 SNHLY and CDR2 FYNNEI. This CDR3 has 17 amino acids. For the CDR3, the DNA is TGTGCCAGCAGTGAAGGACCACAGGGATTGAGCAATCAGCCCCAGCATTTT. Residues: CASSEGPQGLSNQPQHF.

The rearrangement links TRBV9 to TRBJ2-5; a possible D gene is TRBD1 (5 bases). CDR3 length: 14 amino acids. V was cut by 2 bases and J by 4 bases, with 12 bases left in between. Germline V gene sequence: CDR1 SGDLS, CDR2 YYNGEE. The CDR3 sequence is CASSVRVRGETQYF. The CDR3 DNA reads TGTGCCAGCAGCGTCCGGGTAAGGGGAGAGACCCAGTACTTC.

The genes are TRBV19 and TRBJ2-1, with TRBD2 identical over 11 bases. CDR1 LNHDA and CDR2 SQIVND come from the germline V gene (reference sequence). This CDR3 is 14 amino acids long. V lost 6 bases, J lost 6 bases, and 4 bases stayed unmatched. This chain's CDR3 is CASSLGTSGNEQFF. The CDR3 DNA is TGTGCCAGTAGCCTCGGGACTAGCGGCAATGAGCAGTTCTTC. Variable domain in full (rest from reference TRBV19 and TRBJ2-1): DGGITQSPKYLFRKEGQNVTLSCEQNLNHDAMYWYRQDPGQGLRLIYYSQIVNDFQKGDIAEGYSVSREKKESFPLTVTSAQKNPTAFYLCASSLGTSGNEQFFGPGTRLTVL.

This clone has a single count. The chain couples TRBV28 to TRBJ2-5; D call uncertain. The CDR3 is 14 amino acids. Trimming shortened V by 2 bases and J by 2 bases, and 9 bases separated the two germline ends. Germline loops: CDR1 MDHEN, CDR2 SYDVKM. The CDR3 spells CASSLVDTQETQYF. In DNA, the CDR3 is TGTGCCAGCAGTTTAGTAGACACACAAGAGACCCAGTACTTC.

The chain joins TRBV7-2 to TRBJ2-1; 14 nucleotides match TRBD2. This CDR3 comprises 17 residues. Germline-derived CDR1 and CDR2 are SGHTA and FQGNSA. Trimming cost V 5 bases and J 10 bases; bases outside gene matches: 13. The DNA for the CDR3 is TGTGCCAGCAGCGACGGGACTAGCGGGAGTGTCGCATGGGAGCAGTTCTTC. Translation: CASSDGTSGSVAWEQFF.

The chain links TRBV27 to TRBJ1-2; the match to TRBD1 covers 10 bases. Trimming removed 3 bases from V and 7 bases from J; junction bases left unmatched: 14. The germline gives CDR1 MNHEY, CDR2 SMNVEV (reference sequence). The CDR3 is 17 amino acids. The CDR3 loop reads CASSFSSTTGGPSGYTF. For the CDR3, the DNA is TGTGCCAGCAGTTTCTCGTCTACGACAGGGGGCCCAAGTGGCTACACCTTC.

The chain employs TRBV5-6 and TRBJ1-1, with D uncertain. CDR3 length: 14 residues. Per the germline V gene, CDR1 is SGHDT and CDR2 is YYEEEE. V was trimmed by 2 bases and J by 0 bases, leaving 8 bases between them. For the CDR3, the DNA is TGTGCCAGCAGCTTTCAGAGTCTGAACACTGAAGCTTTCTTT. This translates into CASSFQSLNTEAFF. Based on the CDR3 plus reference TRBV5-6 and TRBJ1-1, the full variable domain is DAGVTQSPTHLIKTRGQQVTLRCSPKSGHDTVSWYQQALGQGPQFIFQYYEEEERQRGNFPDRFSGHQFPNYSSELNVNALLLGDSALYLCASSFQSLNTEAFFGQGTRLTVV.